This entry concerns a single TCR beta chain. This specimen belongs to a study of resident and recirculating memory T cells in vitiligo. Study-wide context: Samples were epidermis from two lesional and two nonlesional sites, plus PBMCs.

CDR3 length equals 13 residues. Germline CDR1 reads LNHDA; CDR2 reads SQIVND (reference sequence). V was pared by 5 bases and J by 3 bases, with 2 bases of the junction left unmatched. Profiling relied on immunoSEQ multiplex PCR, and the TCRdb table lists in-frame clones only, not all of them. The table lists roughly 76,000 clones, about 89% of them singletons. The TCR comes from a male donor with vitiligo. The material sequenced was blood. The V and J genes are TRBV19 and TRBJ1-2; 8 bases agree with TRBD1. CDR3 sequence (DNA): TGTGCCAGTAGTGGACAGGGTGACTATGGCTACACCTTC. Protein: CASSGQGDYGYTF.